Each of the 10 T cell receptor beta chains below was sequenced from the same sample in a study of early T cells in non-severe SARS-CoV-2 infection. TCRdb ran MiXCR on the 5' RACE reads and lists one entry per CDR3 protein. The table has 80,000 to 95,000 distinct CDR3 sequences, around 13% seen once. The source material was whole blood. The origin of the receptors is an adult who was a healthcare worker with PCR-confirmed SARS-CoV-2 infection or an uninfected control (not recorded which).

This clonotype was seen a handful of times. CDR3 amino acids: CASSPRRTDTQYF. CDR3 DNA: TGTGCCAGCTCACCAAGGCGCACAGATACGCAGTATTTT. V usage is TRBV18 and J usage is TRBJ2-3; D is undetermined. V lost 2 bases and J 1 base, leaving 4 bases between the germline ends. The V gene's germline CDR1 is KGHSH and CDR2 LQKENI. The CDR3 consists of 13 residues.

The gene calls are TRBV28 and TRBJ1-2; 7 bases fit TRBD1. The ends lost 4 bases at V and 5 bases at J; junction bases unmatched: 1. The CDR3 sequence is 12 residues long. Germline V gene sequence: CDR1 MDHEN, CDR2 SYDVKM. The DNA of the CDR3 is TGTGCCAGCAGTTCAGGGGGGTATGGCTACACCTTC. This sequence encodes CASSSGGYGYTF.

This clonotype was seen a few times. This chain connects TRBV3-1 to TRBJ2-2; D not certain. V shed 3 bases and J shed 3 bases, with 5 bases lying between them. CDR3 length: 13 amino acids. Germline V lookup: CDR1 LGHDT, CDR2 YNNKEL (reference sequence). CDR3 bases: TGTGCCAGCAGCCACGGACACACCGGGGAGCTGTTTTTT. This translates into CASSHGHTGELFF.

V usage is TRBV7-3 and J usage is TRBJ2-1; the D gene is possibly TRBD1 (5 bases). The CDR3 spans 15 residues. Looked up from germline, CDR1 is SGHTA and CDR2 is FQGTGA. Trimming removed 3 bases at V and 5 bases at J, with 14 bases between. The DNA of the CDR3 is TGTGCCAGCAGCTTTCCTACAGGCGGAAACAATGAGCAGTTCTTC. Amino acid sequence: CASSFPTGGNNEQFF.

CDR3 coding DNA: TGCACCCAATGGGCTAGCGGACACAATGAGCAGTTCTTC. This encodes CTQWASGHNEQFF. The V gene is TRBV20-1, the J gene TRBJ2-1, with 7 nucleotides matching TRBD2. This CDR3 is 13 amino acids long. Germline CDR1 reads DFQATT; CDR2 reads SNEGSKA (reference sequence).

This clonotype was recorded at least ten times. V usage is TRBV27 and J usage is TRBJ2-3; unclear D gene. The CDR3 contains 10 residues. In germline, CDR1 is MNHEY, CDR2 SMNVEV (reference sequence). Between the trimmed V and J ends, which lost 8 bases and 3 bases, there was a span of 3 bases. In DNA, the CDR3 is TGTGCCAGCGGAACAGATACGCAGTATTTT. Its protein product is CASGTDTQYF.

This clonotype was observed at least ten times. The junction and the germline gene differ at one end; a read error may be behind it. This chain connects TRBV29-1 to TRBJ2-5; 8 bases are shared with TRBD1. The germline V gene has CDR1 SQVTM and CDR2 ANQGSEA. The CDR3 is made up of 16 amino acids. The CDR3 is CSVDGQGQIDHETQYF. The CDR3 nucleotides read TGCAGCGTTGACGGACAGGGACAGATCGACCACGAGACCCAGTACTTC.

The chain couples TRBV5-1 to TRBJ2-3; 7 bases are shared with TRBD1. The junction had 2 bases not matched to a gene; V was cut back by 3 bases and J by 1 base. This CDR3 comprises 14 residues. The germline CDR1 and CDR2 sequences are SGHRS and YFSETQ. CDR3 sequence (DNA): TGCGCCAGCAGCTCCGGGACAGGCACAGATACGCAGTATTTT. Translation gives CASSSGTGTDTQYF. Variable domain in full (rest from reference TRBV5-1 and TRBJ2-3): KAGVTQTPRYLIKTRGQQVTLSCSPISGHRSVSWYQQTPGQGLQFLFEYFSETQRNKGNFPGRFSGRQFSNSRSEMNVSTLELGDSALYLCASSSGTGTDTQYFGPGTRLTVL.

The chain's CDR3 is CASSQDGTGTMNTEAFF. The DNA of the CDR3 is TGCGCCAGCAGCCAAGACGGGACAGGGACCATGAACACTGAAGCTTTCTTT. This chain links TRBV4-1 with TRBJ1-1, with TRBD1 identical over 9 bases. The CDR3 runs to 17 residues. V was pared by 0 bases and J by 0 bases, with 5 bases of the junction left unmatched. Per the germline V gene, CDR1 is MGHRA and CDR2 is YSYEKL.

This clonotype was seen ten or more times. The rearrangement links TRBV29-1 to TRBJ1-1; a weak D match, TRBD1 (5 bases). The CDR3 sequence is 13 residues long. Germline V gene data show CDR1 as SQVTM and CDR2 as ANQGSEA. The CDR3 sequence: CSSVHSQGTEAFF. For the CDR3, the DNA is TGCAGTTCTGTTCATTCCCAGGGCACTGAAGCTTTCTTT.